The 9 T cell receptor beta chains below all came from one sample that was sequenced in a study of T-cell reconstitution after alpha-beta-depleted transplantation in children. Preparing the TCRbeta library involved the use of unique molecular identifiers. One entry per CDR3 protein, called by TCRdb with MiXCR from the PCR reads. The repertoire includes some 300,000 distinct CDR3 sequences, around 10% of them detected once, and approximately 7.6% sits in the top ten. Sequenced material: PBMCs, taken before TCRalphabeta/CD19-depleted stem cell transplant. The receptor source for this set is a boy in the first two years of life with acute myeloid leukemia, due to receive a stem cell transplant.

This clonotype was counted a few times. The rearrangement joins TRBV12-3 or TRBV12-4 to TRBJ2-5; tentative D call: TRBD1 (6 bases). Trimming left V 3 bases short and J 3 bases short, with 20 bases between. The CDR3 loop spans 17 amino acids. The CDR3 DNA sequence: TGTGCCAGCAGTTTTCGAAGGGACACTAACTCGAAAGAGACCCAGTACTTC. Amino acids: CASSFRRDTNSKETQYF.

This clonotype was observed many times. Written as DNA, the CDR3 is TGCAGTGCCCACCAGACCCACCGCCAGGAGACCCAGTACTTC. This gives the protein CSAHQTHRQETQYF. The rearrangement uses TRBV20-1 and TRBJ2-5; D gene ambiguous. Per the germline V gene, CDR1 is DFQATT and CDR2 is SNEGSKA (reference sequence). Deletions cut 6 bases from V and 5 bases from J, with 19 bases between. The CDR3 is made up of 14 amino acids.

This clonotype was observed many times. The chain carries TRBV29-1 and TRBJ2-3; 9 bases line up with TRBD1. The CDR3 runs to 13 residues. V shed 7 bases, J shed 1 base, and the junction held 3 bases outside the gene matches. From germline, CDR1 is SQVTM and CDR2 ANQGSEA. The CDR3 here is CSGRTGGTDTQYF. DNA of the CDR3: TGCAGCGGACGGACAGGGGGCACAGATACGCAGTATTTT.

V is TRBV18 and J is TRBJ2-1, with TRBD1 matching 7 bases. After removal of 3 bases from V and 6 bases from J, the junction contained 5 bases not matched to a gene. The CDR3 has 14 amino acids. From germline, CDR1 is KGHSH and CDR2 LQKENI. The CDR3 protein is CASSPTGMGNEQFF. In nucleotides, the CDR3 is TGTGCCAGCTCACCGACAGGGATGGGCAATGAGCAGTTCTTC.

The sample holds many counts of this clonotype. The chain recombines TRBV20-1 with TRBJ2-1; 8 bases are a match to TRBD2. This CDR3 has 16 residues. The germline gives CDR1 DFQATT, CDR2 SNEGSKA (reference sequence). V was clipped by 2 bases and J by 4 bases; unmatched bases: 10. Here the CDR3 DNA reads TGCAGTGCTAGAAAGCGGGAGCTGCGGGGTTACAATGAGCAGTTCTTC. Translating it yields CSARKRELRGYNEQFF.

The table lists this clonotype with many counts. The V call is TRBV7-8, the J call TRBJ2-2; D uncertain. V lost 3 bases and J 1 base, leaving 9 bases between the germline ends. Germline loops: CDR1 SGHVS, CDR2 FQNEAQ. This CDR3 has 15 residues. The CDR3 sequence: CASSFPRVNTGELFF. In DNA, the CDR3 is TGTGCCAGCAGCTTCCCTAGGGTGAACACCGGGGAGCTGTTTTTT. The full variable domain, completed using reference TRBV7-8 and TRBJ2-2, is GAGVSQSPRYKVAKRGQDVALRCDPISGHVSLFWYQQALGQGPEFLTYFQNEAQLDKSGLPSDRFFAERPEGSVSTLKIQRTQQEDSAVYLCASSFPRVNTGELFFGEGSRLTVL.

In its sample, this clonotype was seen a few times. This rearrangement joins TRBV7-9 to TRBJ2-5; 8 bases fit TRBD1. The CDR3 runs 15 residues. J lost 4 bases, V lost 5 bases, and 9 bases had no gene match. The germline V gene encodes CDR1 SEHNR and CDR2 FQNEAQ (reference sequence). The CDR3 here is CASSGGRQGTETQYF. The CDR3 DNA is TGTGCCAGCAGCGGGGGACGACAGGGGACAGAGACCCAGTACTTC.

There are many counts of this clonotype. This chain joins TRBV7-9 and TRBJ2-7, with a weak D call TRBD2 (5 bases). V lost 4 bases and J 2 bases, leaving 15 bases between the germline ends. This CDR3 spans 15 amino acids. Germline CDR1 reads SEHNR; CDR2 reads FQNEAQ (reference sequence). This chain's CDR3 is CASSSFGRVAYEQYF. In nucleotides, the CDR3 is TGTGCCAGCAGCTCTTTTGGGCGGGTCGCCTACGAGCAGTACTTC.

A few counts support this clonotype. The rearrangement uses TRBV28 and TRBJ1-6; D might be TRBD1 (5 bases). Germline loops: CDR1 MDHEN, CDR2 SYDVKM. Trimming left V 10 bases short and J 8 bases short, with 18 bases between. The length of the CDR3 is 14 residues. CDR3 sequence (DNA): TGTGCCATCGAAGGGGTGGCTAACGATTCACCCCTCCACTTT. Translated, it gives CAIEGVANDSPLHF.